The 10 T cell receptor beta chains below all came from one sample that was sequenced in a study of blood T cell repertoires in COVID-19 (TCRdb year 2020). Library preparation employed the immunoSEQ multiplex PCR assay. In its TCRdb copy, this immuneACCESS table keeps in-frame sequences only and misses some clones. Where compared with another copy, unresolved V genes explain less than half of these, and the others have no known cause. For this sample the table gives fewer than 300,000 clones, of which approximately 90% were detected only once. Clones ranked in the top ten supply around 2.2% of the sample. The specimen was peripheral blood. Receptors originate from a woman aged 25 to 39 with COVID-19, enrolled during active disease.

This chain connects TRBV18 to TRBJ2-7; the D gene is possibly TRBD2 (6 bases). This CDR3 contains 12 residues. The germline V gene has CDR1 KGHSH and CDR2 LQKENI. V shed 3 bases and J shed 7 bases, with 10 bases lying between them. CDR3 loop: CASSPGGGEQYF. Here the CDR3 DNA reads TGTGCCAGCTCACCGGGAGGAGGAGAGCAGTACTTC. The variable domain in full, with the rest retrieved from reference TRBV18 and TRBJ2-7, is NAGVMQNPRHLVRRRGQEARLRCSPMKGHSHVYWYRQLPEEGLKFMVYLQKENIIDESGMPKERFSAEFPKEGPSILRIQQVVRGDSAAYFCASSPGGGEQYFGPGTRLTVT.

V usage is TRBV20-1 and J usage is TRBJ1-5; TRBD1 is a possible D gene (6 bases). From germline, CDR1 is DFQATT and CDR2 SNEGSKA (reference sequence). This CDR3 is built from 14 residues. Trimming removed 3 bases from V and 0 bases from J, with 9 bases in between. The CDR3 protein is CSASRGSSNQPQHF. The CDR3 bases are TGCAGTGCTAGTAGGGGGAGTAGCAATCAGCCCCAGCATTTT.

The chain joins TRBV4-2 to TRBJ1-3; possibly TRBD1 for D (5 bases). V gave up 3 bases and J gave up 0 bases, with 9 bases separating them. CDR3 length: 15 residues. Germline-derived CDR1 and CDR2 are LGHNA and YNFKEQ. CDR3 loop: CASSHGQASGNTIYF. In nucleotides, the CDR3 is TGTGCCAGCAGCCACGGACAAGCCTCTGGAAACACCATATATTTT.

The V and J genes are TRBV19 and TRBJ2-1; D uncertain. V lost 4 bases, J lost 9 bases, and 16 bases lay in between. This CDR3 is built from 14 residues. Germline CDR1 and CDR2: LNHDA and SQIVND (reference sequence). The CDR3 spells CASSNQAMVTEQFF. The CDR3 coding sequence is TGTGCCAGTAGTAATCAAGCGATGGTTACTGAGCAGTTCTTC.

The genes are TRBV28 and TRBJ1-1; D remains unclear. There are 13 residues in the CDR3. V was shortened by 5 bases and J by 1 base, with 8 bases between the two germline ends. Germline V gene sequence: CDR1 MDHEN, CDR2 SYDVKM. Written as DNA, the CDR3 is TGTGCCAGCAGTGGAGACCCGAACACTGAAGCTTTCTTT. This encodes CASSGDPNTEAFF.

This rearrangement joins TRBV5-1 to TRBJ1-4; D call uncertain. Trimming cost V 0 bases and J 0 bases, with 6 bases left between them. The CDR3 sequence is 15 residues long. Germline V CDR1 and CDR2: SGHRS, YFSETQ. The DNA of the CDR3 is TGCGCCAGCAGCTTGGACACCGCAACTAATGAAAAACTGTTTTTT. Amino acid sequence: CASSLDTATNEKLFF.

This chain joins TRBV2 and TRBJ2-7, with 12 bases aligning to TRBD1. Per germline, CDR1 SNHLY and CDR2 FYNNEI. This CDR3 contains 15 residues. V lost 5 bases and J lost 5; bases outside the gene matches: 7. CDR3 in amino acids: CASSTTGTGGDEQYF. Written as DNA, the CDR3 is TGTGCCAGCAGTACCACCGGGACAGGGGGCGACGAGCAGTACTTC. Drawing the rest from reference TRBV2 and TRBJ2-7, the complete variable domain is EPEVTQTPSHQVTQMGQEVILRCVPISNHLYFYWYRQILGQKVEFLVSFYNNEISEKSEIFDDQFSVERPDGSNFTLKIRSTKLEDSAMYFCASSTTGTGGDEQYFGPGTRLTVT.

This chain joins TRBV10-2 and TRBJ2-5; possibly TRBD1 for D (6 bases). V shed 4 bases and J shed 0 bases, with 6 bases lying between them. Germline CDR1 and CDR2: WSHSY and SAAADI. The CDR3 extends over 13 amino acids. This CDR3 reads CASSGDNQETQYF. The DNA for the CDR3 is TGCGCCAGCAGTGGGGACAACCAAGAGACCCAGTACTTC.

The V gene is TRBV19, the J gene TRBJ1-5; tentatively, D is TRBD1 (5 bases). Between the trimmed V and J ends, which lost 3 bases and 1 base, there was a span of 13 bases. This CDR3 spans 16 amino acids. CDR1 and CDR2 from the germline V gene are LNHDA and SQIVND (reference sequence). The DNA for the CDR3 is TGTGCCAGTAGTATGTCAGGGCCCGGGAGCAATCAGCCCCAGCATTTT. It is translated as CASSMSGPGSNQPQHF.

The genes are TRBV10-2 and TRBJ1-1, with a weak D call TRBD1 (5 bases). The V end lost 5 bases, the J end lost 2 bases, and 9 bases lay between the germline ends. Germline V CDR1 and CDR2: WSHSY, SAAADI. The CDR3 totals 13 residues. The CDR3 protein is CASSLTGNTEAFF. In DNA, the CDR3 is TGCGCCAGCAGTCTTACAGGTAACACTGAAGCTTTCTTT.